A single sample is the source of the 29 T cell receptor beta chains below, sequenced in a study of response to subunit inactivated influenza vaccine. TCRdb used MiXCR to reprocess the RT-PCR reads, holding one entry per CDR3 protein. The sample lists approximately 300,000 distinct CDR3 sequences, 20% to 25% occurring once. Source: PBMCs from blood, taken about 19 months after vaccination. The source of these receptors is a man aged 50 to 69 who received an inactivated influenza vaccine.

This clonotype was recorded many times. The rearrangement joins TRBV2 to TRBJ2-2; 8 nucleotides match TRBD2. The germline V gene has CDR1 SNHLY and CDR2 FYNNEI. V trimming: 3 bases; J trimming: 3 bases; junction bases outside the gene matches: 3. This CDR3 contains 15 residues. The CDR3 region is CASSEVAGYTGELFF. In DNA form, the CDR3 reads TGTGCCAGCAGTGAGGTAGCGGGGTACACCGGGGAGCTGTTTTTT.

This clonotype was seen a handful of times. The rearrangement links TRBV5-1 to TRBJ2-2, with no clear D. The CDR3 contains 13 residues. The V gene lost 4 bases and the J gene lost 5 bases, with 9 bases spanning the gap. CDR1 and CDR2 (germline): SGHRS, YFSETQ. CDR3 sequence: CASSLTGTGELFF. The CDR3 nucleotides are TGCGCCAGCAGCCTCACCGGGACCGGGGAGCTGTTTTTT.

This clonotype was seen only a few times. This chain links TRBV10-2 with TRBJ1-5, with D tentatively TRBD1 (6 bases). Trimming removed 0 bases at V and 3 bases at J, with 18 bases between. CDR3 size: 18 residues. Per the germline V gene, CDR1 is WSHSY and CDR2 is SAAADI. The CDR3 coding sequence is TGCGCCAGCAGTGAGTCGACTTTCTTAGGGGGTTCCAATCAGCCCCAGCATTTT. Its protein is CASSESTFLGGSNQPQHF.

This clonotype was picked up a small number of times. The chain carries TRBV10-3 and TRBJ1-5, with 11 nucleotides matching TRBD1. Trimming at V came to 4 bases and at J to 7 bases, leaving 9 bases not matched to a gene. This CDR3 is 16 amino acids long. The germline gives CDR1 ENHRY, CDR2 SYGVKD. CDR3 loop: CAISGHSGTGGQPQHF. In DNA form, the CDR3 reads TGTGCCATCAGTGGCCACTCCGGGACAGGGGGACAGCCCCAGCATTTT.

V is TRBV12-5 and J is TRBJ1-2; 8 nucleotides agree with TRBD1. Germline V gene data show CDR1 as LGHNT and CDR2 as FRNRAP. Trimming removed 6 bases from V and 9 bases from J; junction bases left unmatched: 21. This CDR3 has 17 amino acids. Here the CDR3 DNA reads TGTGCTAGTGGCCCTACTTCCGGGACAGGCTTTAACGGGAGCTACACCTTC. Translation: CASGPTSGTGFNGSYTF.

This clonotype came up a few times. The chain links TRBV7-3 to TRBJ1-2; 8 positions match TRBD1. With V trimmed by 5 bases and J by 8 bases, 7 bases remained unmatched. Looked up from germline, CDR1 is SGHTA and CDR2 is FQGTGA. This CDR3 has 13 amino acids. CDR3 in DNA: TGTGCCAGCAGCGACCGGACAGGGCGCGGCTACACCTTC. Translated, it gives CASSDRTGRGYTF. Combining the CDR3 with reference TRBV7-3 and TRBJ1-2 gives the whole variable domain GAGVSQTPSNKVTEKGKYVELRCDPISGHTALYWYRQSLGQGPEFLIYFQGTGAADDSGLPNDRFFAVRPEGSVSTLKIQRTERGDSAVYLCASSDRTGRGYTFGSGTRLTVV.

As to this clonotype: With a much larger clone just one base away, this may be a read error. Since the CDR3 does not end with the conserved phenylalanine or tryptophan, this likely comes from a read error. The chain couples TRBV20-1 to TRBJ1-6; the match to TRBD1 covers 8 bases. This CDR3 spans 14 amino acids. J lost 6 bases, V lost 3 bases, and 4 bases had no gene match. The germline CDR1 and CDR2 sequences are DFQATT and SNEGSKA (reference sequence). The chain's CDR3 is CSASRQGPNSPLHC. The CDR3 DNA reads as TGCAGTGCTAGCCGACAGGGGCCTAATTCACCCCTCCACTGT.

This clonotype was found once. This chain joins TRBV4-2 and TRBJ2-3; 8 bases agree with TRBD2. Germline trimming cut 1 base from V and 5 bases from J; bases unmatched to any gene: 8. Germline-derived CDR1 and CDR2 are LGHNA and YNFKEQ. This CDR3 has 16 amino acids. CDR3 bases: TGTGCCAGCAGCCAAGGCGATGCGGGGGGCGTAGATACGCAGTATTTT. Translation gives CASSQGDAGGVDTQYF.

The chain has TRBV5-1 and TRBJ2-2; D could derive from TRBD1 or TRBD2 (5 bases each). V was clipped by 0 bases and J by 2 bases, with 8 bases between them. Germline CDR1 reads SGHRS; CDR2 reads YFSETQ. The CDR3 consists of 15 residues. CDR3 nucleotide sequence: TGCGCCAGCAGCTTGGTGGGGGATAACACCGGGGAGCTGTTTTTT. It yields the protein CASSLVGDNTGELFF.

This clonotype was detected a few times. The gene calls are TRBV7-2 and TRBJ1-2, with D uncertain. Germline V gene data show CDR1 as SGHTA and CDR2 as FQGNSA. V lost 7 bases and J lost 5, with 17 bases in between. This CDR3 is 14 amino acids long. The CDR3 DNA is TGTGCCAGCACACCAGGCGGGTTTGGGTATGGCTACACCTTC. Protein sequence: CASTPGGFGYGYTF.

The CDR3 sequence: CASSRAGEKNIQYF. CDR3 sequence (DNA): TGTGCCAGCAGCAGAGCGGGGGAGAAAAACATTCAGTACTTC. This chain connects TRBV9 to TRBJ2-4; 8 bases agree with TRBD2. Germline-derived CDR1 and CDR2 are SGDLS and YYNGEE. The CDR3 has 14 residues. V was clipped by 4 bases and J by 4 bases; unmatched bases: 4. The entire variable domain, with the rest obtained from reference TRBV9 and TRBJ2-4, is as follows: DSGVTQTPKHLITATGQRVTLRCSPRSGDLSVYWYQQSLDQGLQFLIQYYNGEERAKGNILERFSAQQFPDLHSELNLSSLELGDSALYFCASSRAGEKNIQYFGAGTRLSVL.

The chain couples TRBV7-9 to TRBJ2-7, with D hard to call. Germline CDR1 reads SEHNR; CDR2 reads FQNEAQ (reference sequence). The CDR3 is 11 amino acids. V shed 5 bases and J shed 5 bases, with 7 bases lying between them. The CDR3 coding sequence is TGTGCCAGCAGCGTTAATAACGAGCAGTACTTC. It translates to CASSVNNEQYF. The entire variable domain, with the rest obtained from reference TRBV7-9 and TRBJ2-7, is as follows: DTGVSQNPRHKITKRGQNVTFRCDPISEHNRLYWYRQTLGQGPEFLTYFQNEAQLEKSRLLSDRFSAERPKGSFSTLEIQRTEQGDSAMYLCASSVNNEQYFGPGTRLTVT.

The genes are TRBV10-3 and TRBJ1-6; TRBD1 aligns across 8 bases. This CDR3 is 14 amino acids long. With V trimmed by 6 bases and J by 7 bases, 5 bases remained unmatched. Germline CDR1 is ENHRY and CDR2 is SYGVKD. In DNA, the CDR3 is TGTGCCATCAGCCAGGGGGCTGGGAATTCACCCCTCCACTTT. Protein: CAISQGAGNSPLHF.

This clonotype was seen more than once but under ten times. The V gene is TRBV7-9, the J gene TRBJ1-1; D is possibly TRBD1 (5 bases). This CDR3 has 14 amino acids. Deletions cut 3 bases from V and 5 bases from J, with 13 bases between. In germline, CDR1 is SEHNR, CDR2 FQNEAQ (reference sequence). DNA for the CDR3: TGTGCCAGCAGCTTTACTGGGGCCGGGACTGAAGCTTTCTTT. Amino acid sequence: CASSFTGAGTEAFF.

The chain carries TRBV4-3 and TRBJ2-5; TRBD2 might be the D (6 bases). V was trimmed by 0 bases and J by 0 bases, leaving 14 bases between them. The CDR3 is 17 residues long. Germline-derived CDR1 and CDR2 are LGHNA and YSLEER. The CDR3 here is CASSQDHRGKYQETQYF. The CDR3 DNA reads TGCGCCAGCAGCCAAGATCATCGGGGGAAGTACCAAGAGACCCAGTACTTC.

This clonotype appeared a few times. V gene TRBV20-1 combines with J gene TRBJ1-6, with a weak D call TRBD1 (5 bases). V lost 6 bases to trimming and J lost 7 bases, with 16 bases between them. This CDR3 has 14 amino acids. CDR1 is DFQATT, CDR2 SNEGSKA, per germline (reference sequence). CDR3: CSAVPGTENSPLHF. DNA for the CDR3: TGCAGTGCCGTACCCGGGACGGAAAATTCACCCCTCCACTTT.

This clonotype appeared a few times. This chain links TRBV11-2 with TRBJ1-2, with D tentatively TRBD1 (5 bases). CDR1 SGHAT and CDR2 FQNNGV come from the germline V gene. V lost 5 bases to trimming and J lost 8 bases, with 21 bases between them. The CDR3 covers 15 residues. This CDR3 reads CASSAMDKVPRGYTF. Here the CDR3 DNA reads TGTGCCAGCAGCGCCATGGACAAGGTTCCTCGAGGCTACACCTTC. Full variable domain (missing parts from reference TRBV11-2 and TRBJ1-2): EAGVAQSPRYKIIEKRQSVAFWCNPISGHATLYWYQQILGQGPKLLIQFQNNGVVDDSQLPKDRFSAERLKGVDSTLKIQPAKLEDSAVYLCASSAMDKVPRGYTFGSGTRLTVV.

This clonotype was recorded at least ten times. For the CDR3, the DNA is TGTGCCAGCAGTTCCCCAAGTTCACCCCTCCACTTT. Translation: CASSSPSSPLHF. The chain carries TRBV12-3 or TRBV12-4 and TRBJ1-6; no firm D call. V dropped 4 bases and J dropped 9 bases, with 7 bases sitting between them. The CDR3 has 12 residues.

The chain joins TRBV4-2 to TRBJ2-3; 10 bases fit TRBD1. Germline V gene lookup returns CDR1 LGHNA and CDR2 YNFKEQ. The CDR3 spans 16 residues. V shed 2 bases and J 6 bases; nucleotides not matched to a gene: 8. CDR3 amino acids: CASSQFPGQGRDTQYF. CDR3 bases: TGTGCCAGCAGCCAATTTCCGGGACAGGGGAGGGATACGCAGTATTTT.

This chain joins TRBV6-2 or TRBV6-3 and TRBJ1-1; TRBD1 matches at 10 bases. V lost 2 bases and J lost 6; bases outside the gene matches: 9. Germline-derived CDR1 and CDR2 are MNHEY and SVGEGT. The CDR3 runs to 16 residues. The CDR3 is CASSYAAGQGRAEAFF. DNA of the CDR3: TGTGCCAGCAGTTACGCGGCGGGACAGGGGAGAGCTGAAGCTTTCTTT.

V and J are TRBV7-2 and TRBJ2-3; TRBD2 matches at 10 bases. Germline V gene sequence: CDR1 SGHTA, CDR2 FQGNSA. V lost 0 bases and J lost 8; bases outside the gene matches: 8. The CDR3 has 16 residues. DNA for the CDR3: TGTGCCAGCAGCTTAGCGGGTGGAGCGGGGGGGCGTACGCAGTATTTT. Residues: CASSLAGGAGGRTQYF.

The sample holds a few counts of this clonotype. CDR3 sequence (DNA): TGCGCCAGCAGCTTGAGCCAGCCCTCGGTCTATGGCTACACCTTC. This gives the protein CASSLSQPSVYGYTF. The chain uses TRBV5-1 and TRBJ1-2, with unresolved D. V gave up 1 base and J gave up 4 bases, with 14 bases separating them. This CDR3 has 15 amino acids. Germline V gene data show CDR1 as SGHRS and CDR2 as YFSETQ. Full variable domain (outside the CDR3, taken from reference TRBV5-1 and TRBJ1-2): KAGVTQTPRYLIKTRGQQVTLSCSPISGHRSVSWYQQTPGQGLQFLFEYFSETQRNKGNFPGRFSGRQFSNSRSEMNVSTLELGDSALYLCASSLSQPSVYGYTFGSGTRLTVV.

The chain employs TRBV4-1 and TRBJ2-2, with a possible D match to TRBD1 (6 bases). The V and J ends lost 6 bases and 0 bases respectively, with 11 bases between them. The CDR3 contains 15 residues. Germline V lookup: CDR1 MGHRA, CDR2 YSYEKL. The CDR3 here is CASSGRGSNTGELFF. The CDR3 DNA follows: TGCGCCAGCAGTGGCAGGGGATCGAACACCGGGGAGCTGTTTTTT.

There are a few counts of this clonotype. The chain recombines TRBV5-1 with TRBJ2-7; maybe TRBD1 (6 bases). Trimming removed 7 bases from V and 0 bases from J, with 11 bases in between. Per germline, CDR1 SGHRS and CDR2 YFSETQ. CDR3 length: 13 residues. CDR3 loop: CASRDRFSYEQYF. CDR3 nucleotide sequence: TGCGCCAGCCGTGACAGGTTCTCCTACGAGCAGTACTTC. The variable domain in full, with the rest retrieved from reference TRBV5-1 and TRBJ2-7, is KAGVTQTPRYLIKTRGQQVTLSCSPISGHRSVSWYQQTPGQGLQFLFEYFSETQRNKGNFPGRFSGRQFSNSRSEMNVSTLELGDSALYLCASRDRFSYEQYFGPGTRLTVT.

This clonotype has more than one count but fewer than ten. CDR3 sequence (DNA): TGTGCCAGCAATGGGGCGGGAGTCCAAGAGACCCAGTACTTC. Translation: CASNGAGVQETQYF. The chain recombines TRBV28 with TRBJ2-5; 7 positions match TRBD2. The CDR3 totals 14 residues. Germline CDR1 and CDR2: MDHEN and SYDVKM. The V segment lost 7 bases and the J segment 1 base; nucleotides outside the gene matches: 6. The full variable domain, in which reference TRBV28 and TRBJ2-5 provide the parts outside the CDR3, is DVKVTQSSRYLVKRTGEKVFLECVQDMDHENMFWYRQDPGLGLRLIYFSYDVKMKEKGDIPEGYSVSREKKERFSLILESASTNQTSMYLCASNGAGVQETQYFGPGTRLLVL.

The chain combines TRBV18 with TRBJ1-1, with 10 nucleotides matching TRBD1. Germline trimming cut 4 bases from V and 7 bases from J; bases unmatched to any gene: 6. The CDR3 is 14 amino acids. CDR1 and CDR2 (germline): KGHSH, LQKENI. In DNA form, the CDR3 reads TGTGCCAGCTCACGGGGACAGGGGCGCATTGAAGCTTTCTTT. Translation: CASSRGQGRIEAFF. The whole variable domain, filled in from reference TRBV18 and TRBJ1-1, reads NAGVMQNPRHLVRRRGQEARLRCSPMKGHSHVYWYRQLPEEGLKFMVYLQKENIIDESGMPKERFSAEFPKEGPSILRIQQVVRGDSAAYFCASSRGQGRIEAFFGQGTRLTVV.

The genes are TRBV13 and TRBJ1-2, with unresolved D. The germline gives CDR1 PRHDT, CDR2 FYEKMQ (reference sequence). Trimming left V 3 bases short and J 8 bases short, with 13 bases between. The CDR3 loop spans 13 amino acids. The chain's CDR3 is CASSLTEVSGYTF. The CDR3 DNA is TGTGCCAGCAGCTTGACGGAGGTGAGCGGCTACACCTTC.

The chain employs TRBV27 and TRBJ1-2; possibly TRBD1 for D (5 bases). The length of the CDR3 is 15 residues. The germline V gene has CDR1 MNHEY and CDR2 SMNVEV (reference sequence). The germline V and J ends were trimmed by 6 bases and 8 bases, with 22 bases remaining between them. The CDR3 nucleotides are TGTGCCAGCAGCCTCTTCGGGGGTAGCGCGGAGGGCTACACCTTC. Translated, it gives CASSLFGGSAEGYTF.

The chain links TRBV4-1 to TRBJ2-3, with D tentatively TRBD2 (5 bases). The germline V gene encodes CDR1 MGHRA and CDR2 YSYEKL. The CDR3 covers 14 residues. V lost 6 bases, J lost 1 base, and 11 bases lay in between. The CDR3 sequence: CASSRGLGTDTQYF. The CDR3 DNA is TGCGCCAGCAGTCGCGGACTGGGCACAGATACGCAGTATTTT.